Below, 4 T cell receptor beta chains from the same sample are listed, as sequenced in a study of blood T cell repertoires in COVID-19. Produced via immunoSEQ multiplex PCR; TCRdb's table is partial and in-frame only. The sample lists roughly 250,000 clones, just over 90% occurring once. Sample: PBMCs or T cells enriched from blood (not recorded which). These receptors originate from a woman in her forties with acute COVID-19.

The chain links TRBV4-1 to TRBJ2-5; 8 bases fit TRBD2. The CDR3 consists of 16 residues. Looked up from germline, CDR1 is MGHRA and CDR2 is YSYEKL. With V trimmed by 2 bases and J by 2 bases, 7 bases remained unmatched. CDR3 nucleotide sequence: TGCGCCAGCAGCCAAAATATCGGGGGGGGGCAAGAGACCCAGTACTTC. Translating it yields CASSQNIGGGQETQYF.

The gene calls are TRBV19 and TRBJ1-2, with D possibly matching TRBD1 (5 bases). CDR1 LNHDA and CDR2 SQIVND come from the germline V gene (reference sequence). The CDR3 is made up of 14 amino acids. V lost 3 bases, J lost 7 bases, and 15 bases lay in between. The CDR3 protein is CASSIQKGLPGYTF. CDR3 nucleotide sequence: TGTGCCAGTAGTATTCAAAAGGGGCTCCCTGGCTACACCTTC.

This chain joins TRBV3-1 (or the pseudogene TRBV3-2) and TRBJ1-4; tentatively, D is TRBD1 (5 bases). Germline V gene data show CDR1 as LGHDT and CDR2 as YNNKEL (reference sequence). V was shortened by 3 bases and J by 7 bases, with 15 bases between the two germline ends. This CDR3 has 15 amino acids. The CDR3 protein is CASSQGLGGVEKLFF. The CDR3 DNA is TGTGCCAGCAGCCAGGGTCTCGGGGGGGTTGAAAAACTGTTTTTT.

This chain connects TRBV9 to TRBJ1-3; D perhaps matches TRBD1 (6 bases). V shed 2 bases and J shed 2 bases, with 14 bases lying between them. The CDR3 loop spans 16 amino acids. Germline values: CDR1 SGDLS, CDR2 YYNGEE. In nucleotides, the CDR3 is TGTGCCAGCAGCGTCTACCCGGACAGCGCTGGAAACACCATATATTTT. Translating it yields CASSVYPDSAGNTIYF.